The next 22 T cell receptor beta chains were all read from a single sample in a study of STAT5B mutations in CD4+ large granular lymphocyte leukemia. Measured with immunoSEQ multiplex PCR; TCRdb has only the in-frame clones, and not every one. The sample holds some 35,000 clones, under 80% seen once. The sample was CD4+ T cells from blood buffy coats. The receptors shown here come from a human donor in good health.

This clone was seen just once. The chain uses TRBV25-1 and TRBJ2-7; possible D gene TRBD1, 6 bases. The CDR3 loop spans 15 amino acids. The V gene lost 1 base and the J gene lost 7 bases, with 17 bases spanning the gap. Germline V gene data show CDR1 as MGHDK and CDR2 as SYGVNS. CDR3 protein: CASSESGANRQEQYF. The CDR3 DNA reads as TGTGCCAGCAGTGAATCAGGGGCTAATCGTCAGGAGCAGTACTTC.

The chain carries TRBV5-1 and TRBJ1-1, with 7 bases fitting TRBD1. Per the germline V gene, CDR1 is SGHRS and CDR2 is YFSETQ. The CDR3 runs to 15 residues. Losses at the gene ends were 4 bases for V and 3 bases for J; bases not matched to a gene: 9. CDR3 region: CASSTQGLRDTEAFF. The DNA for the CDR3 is TGCGCCAGCAGCACACAGGGGTTAAGGGACACTGAAGCTTTCTTT.

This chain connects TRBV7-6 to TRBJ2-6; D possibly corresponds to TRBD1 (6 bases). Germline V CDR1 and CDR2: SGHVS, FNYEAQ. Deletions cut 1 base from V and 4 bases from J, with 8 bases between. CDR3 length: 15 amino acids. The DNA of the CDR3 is TGTGCCAGCAGCTTAGAGGGGGTAGGGGCCAACGTCCTGACTTTC. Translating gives CASSLEGVGANVLTF.

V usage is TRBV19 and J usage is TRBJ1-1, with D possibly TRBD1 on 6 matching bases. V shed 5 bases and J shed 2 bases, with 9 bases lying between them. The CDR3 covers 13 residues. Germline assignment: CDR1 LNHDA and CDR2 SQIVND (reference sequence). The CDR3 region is CASSGDINTEAFF. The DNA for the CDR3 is TGTGCCAGTAGTGGGGACATTAACACTGAAGCTTTCTTT.

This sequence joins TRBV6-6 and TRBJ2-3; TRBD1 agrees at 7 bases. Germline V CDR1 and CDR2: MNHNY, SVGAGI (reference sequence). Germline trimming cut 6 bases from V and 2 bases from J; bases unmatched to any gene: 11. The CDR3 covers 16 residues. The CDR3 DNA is TGTGCCAGCAGCCCCACAGACAGGGTTAACACAGATACGCAGTATTTT. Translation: CASSPTDRVNTDTQYF.

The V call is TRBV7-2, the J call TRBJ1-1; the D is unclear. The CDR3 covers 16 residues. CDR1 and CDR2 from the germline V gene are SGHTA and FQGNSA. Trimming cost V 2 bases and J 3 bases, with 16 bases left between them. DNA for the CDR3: TGTGCCAGCAGCTTAAACGCAGGAGGGTGGGACACTGAAGCTTTCTTT. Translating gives CASSLNAGGWDTEAFF.

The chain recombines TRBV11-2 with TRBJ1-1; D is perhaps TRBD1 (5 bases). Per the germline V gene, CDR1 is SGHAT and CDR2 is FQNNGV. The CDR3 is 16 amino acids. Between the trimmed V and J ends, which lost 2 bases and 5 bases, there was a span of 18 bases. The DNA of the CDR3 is TGTGCCAGCAGCTTATCGTCAGGTTGGGGGTTAACTGAAGCTTTCTTT. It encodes CASSLSSGWGLTEAFF.

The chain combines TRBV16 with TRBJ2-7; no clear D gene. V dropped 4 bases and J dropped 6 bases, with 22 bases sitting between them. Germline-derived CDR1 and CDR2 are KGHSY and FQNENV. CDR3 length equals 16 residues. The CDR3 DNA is TGTGCCAGCAGCCGCGGCGACAATTTCTTTCTGGTCGAGCAGTACTTC. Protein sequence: CASSRGDNFFLVEQYF.

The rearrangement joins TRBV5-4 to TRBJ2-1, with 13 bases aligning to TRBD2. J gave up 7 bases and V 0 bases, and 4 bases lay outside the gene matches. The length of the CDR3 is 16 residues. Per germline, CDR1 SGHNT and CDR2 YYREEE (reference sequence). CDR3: CASSLGLAGGGNEQFF. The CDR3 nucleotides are TGTGCCAGCAGCTTGGGACTAGCGGGGGGTGGGAATGAGCAGTTCTTC.

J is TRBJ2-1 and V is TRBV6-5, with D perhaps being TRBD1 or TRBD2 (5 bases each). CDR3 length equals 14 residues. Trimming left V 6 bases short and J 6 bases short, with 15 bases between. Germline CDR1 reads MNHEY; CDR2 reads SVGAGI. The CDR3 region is CASRTGTPPNEQFF. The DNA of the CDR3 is TGTGCCAGCAGAACCGGGACCCCCCCCAATGAGCAGTTCTTC.

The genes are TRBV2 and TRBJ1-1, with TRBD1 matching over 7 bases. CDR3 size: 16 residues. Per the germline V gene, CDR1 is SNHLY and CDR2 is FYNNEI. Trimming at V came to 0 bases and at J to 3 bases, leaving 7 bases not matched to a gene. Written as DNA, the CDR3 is TGTGCCAGCAGTGAAGCGACGACAGGGACGGACACTGAAGCTTTCTTT. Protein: CASSEATTGTDTEAFF.

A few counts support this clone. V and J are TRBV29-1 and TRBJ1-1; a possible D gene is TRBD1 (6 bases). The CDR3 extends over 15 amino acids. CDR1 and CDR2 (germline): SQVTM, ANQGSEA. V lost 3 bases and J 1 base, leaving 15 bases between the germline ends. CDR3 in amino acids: CSVDQPGATNTEAFF. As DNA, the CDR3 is TGCAGCGTTGATCAACCAGGGGCCACGAACACTGAAGCTTTCTTT.

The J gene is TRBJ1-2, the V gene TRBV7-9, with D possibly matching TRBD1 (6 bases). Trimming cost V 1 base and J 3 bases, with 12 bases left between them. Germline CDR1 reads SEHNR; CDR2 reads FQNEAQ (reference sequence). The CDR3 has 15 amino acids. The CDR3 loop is CASSLGGQPDYGYTF. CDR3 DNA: TGTGCCAGCAGCTTAGGAGGACAGCCAGACTATGGCTACACCTTC.

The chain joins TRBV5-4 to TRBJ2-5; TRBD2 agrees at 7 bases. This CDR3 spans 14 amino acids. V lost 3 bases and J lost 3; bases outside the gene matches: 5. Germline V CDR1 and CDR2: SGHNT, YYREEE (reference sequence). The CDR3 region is CASSSTGTKETQYF. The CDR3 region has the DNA TGTGCCAGCAGCTCCACCGGGACTAAAGAGACCCAGTACTTC.

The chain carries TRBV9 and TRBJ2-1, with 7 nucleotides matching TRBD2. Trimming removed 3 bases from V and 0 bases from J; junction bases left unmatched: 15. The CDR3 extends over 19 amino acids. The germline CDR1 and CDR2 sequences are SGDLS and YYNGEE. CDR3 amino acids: CASSASIAGPSISYNEQFF. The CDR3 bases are TGTGCCAGCAGCGCCTCCATAGCGGGCCCTTCTATCTCCTACAATGAGCAGTTCTTC.

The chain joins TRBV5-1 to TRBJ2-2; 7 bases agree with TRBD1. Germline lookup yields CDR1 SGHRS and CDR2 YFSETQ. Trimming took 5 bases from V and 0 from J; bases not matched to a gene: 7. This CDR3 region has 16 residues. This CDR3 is CASRGTERANTGELFF. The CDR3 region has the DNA TGCGCCAGCAGGGGGACAGAACGCGCGAACACCGGGGAGCTGTTTTTT.

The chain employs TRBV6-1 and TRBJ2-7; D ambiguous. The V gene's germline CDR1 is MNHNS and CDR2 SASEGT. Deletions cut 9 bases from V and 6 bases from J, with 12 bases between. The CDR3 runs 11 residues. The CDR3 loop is CASSGISEQYF. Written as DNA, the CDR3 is TGTGCCAGTTCAGGTATCTCCGAGCAGTACTTC.

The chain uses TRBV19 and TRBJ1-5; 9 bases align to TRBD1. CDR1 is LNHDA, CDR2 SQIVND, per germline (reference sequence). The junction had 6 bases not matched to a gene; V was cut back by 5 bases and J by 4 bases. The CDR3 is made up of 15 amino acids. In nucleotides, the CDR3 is TGTGCCAGTAGTGTCCTACAGGGGGCGAATCAGCCCCAGCATTTT. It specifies CASSVLQGANQPQHF.

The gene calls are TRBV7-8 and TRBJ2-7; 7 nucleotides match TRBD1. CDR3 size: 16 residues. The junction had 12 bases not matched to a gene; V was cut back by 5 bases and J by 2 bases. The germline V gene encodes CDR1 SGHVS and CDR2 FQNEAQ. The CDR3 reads CASSPQDRYYTYEQYF. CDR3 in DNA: TGTGCCAGCAGCCCACAGGACAGGTATTATACCTACGAGCAGTACTTC. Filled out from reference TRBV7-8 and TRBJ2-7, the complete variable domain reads GAGVSQSPRYKVAKRGQDVALRCDPISGHVSLFWYQQALGQGPEFLTYFQNEAQLDKSGLPSDRFFAERPEGSVSTLKIQRTQQEDSAVYLCASSPQDRYYTYEQYFGPGTRLTVT.

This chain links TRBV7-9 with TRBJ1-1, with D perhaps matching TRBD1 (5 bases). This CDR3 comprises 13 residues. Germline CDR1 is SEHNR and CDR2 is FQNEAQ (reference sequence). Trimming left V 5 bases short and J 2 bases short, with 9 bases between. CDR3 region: CASSRDFNTEAFF. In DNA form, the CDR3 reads TGTGCCAGCAGCCGGGACTTCAACACTGAAGCTTTCTTT.

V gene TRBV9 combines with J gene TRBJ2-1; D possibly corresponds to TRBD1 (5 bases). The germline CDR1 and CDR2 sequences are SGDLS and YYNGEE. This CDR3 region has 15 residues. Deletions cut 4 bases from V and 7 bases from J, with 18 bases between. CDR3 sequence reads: CASSSGQGLRNEQFF. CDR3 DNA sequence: TGTGCCAGCAGCTCCGGTCAGGGTCTAAGGAATGAGCAGTTCTTC.

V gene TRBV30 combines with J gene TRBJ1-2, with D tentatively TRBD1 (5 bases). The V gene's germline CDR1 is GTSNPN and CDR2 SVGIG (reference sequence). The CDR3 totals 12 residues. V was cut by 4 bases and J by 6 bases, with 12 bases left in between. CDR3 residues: CAWNPGVNGYTF. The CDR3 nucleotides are TGTGCCTGGAACCCGGGGGTGAATGGCTACACCTTC.